The 4 T cell receptor beta chains below come from one sample, sequenced in a study of T cell responses to AZD1222 COVID-19 vaccine. Clones were read by immunoSEQ multiplex PCR, and TCRdb kept only the in-frame ones, dropping some. The sample has 100,000 or so clones, about 87% seen once. Material: peripheral blood, obtained on day 0 of AZD1222 vaccination. These receptors came from an adult in good health.

The chain recombines TRBV7-3 with TRBJ1-2; 8 positions match TRBD1. V lost 2 bases to trimming and J lost 0 bases; unmatched junction nucleotides: 14. CDR3 length: 19 amino acids. Germline V gene data show CDR1 as SGHTA and CDR2 as FQGTGA. CDR3 DNA: TGTGCCAGCAGCTTAGTAGGTGGTCAGGGGGCGATGGCTAACTATGGCTACACCTTC. The encoded protein is CASSLVGGQGAMANYGYTF. Supplemented by reference TRBV7-3 and TRBJ1-2, the full variable domain reads GAGVSQTPSNKVTEKGKYVELRCDPISGHTALYWYRQSLGQGPEFLIYFQGTGAADDSGLPNDRFFAVRPEGSVSTLKIQRTERGDSAVYLCASSLVGGQGAMANYGYTFGSGTRLTVV.

V and J are TRBV30 and TRBJ2-5, with D possibly matching TRBD2 (5 bases). There are 14 residues in the CDR3. With 3 bases removed from V and 5 bases from J, the gap between germline ends came to 16 bases. The germline V gene encodes CDR1 GTSNPN and CDR2 SVGIG (reference sequence). CDR3 sequence: CAWRFGGYGETQYF. CDR3 in DNA: TGTGCCTGGAGATTCGGAGGCTATGGGGAGACCCAGTACTTC. The entire variable domain, with the rest obtained from reference TRBV30 and TRBJ2-5, is as follows: SQTIHQWPATLVQPVGSPLSLECTVEGTSNPNLYWYRQAAGRGLQLLFYSVGIGQISSEVPQNLSASRPQDRQFILSSKKLLLSDSGFYLCAWRFGGYGETQYFGPGTRLLVL.

The chain carries TRBV9 and TRBJ1-2; D not certain. V was cut by 3 bases and J by 5 bases, with 5 bases left in between. The CDR3 spans 11 residues. The germline V gene has CDR1 SGDLS and CDR2 YYNGEE. For the CDR3, the DNA is TGTGCCAGCAGCGCCCAATATGGCTACACCTTC. This encodes CASSAQYGYTF.

V usage is TRBV5-8 and J usage is TRBJ1-3; D is uncertain. Germline assignment: CDR1 SGHTS and CDR2 YDEGEE. The CDR3 contains 14 residues. The V end was cut by 0 bases, the J end by 3 bases, with 7 bases between. The CDR3 here is CASSLEVFGNTIYF. The DNA for the CDR3 is TGTGCCAGCAGCTTGGAGGTATTTGGAAACACCATATATTTT.